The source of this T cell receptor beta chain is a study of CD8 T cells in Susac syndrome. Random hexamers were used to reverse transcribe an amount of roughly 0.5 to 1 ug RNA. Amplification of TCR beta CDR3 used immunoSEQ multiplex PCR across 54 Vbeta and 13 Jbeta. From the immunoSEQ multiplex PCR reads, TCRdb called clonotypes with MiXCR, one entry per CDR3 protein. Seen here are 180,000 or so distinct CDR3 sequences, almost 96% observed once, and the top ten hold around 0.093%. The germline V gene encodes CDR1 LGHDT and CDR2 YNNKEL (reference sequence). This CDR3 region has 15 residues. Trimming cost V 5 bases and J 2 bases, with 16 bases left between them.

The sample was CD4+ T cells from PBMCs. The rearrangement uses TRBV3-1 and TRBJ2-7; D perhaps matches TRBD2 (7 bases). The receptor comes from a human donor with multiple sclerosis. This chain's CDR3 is CASSFGRGGPYEQYF. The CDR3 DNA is TGTGCCAGCAGCTTTGGAAGGGGGGGCCCCTACGAGCAGTACTTC.